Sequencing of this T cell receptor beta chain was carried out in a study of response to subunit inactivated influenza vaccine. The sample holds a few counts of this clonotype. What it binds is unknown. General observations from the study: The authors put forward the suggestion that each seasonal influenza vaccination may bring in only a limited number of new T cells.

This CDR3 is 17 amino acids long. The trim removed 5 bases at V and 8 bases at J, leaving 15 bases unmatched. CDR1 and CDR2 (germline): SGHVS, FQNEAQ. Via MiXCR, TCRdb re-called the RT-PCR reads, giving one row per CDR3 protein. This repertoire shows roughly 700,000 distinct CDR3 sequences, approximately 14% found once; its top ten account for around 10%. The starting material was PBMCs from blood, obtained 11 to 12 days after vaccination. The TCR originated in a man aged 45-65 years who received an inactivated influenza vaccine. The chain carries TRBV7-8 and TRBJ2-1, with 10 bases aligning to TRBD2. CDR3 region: CASSPHFSSGSRYEQFF. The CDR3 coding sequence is TGTGCCAGCAGCCCCCACTTTTCTAGCGGGAGTCGGTATGAGCAGTTCTTC. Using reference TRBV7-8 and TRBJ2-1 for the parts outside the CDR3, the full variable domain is GAGVSQSPRYKVAKRGQDVALRCDPISGHVSLFWYQQALGQGPEFLTYFQNEAQLDKSGLPSDRFFAERPEGSVSTLKIQRTQQEDSAVYLCASSPHFSSGSRYEQFFGPGTRLTVL.